Given below is one TCR beta chain in context. Its specificity is unknown. The data are from a study of T cells in Graves' hyperthyroidism and ophthalmopathy. Whole-study context: Peripheral blood was drawn at first diagnosis, prior to all treatment. Findings and limits, study-wide: Ophthalmopathy, which appeared later, was predicted by the model a median around 6.9 months before onset.

Amplification of TCR beta CDR3 regions was performed using RNA transcripts as template. The HTBI primer set served for first-round RT-PCR of the TCR CDR3. TCRdb ran MiXCR on the multiplex PCR reads and lists one entry per CDR3 protein. The data show 150,000 to 200,000 distinct CDR3 sequences, about 15% seen once. The trim removed 1 base at V and 3 bases at J, leaving 9 bases unmatched. The CDR3 sequence is 18 residues long. Looked up from germline, CDR1 is SGHTA and CDR2 is FQGNSA. Stability of Graves' hyperthyroidism was defined as absent ophthalmopathy progression within 18 months. Source material for PBMCs was less than 12 ml fresh peripheral blood.

The material sequenced was blood. This sequence was found in a woman aged 45-65 years with Graves' hyperthyroidism. This sequence joins TRBV7-2 and TRBJ2-3; 11 nucleotides match TRBD2. The CDR3 is CASSLVTLAGGLTDTQYF. The CDR3, as DNA: TGTGCCAGCAGCTTAGTGACCTTAGCGGGAGGGCTTACAGATACGCAGTATTTT.